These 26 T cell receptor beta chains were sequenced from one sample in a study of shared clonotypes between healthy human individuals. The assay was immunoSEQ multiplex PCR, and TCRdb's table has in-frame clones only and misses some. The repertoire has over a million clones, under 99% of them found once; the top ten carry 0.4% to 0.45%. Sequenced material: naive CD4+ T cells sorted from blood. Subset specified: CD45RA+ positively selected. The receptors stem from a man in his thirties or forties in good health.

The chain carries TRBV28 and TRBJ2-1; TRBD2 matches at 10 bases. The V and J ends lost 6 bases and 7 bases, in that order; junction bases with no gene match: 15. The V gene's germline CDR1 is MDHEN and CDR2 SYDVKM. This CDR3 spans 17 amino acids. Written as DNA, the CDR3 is TGTGCCAGCAGACCCTCTACGGCTAGCGGGAGTTGGAATGAGCAGTTCTTC. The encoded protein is CASRPSTASGSWNEQFF.

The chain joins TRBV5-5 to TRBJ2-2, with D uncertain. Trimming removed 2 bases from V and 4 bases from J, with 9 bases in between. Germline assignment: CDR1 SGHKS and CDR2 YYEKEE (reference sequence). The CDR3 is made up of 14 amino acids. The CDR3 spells CASSFFQSTGELFF. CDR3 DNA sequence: TGTGCCAGCAGCTTCTTTCAGTCCACCGGGGAGCTGTTTTTT. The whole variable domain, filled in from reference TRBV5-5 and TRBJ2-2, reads DAGVTQSPTHLIKTRGQQVTLRCSPISGHKSVSWYQQVLGQGPQFIFQYYEKEERGRGNFPDRFSARQFPNYSSELNVNALLLGDSALYLCASSFFQSTGELFFGEGSRLTVL.

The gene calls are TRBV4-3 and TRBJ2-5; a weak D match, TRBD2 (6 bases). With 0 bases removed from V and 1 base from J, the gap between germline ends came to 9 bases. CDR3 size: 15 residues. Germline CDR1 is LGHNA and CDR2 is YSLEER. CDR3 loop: CASSQDPTSQETQYF. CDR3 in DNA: TGCGCCAGCAGCCAAGATCCGACTAGCCAAGAGACCCAGTACTTC.

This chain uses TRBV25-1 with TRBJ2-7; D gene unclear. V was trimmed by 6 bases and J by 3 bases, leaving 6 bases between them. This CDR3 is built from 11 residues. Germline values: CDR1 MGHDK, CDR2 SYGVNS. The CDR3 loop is CASSHLYEQYF. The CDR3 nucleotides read TGTGCCAGCAGCCATCTCTACGAGCAGTACTTC.

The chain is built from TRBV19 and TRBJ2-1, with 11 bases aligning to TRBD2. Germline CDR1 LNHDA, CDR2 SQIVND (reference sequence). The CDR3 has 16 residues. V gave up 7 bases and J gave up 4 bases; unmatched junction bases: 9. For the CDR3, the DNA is TGTGCCAGTACCTTTGGGACTAGCGGAGGTTACAATGAGCAGTTCTTC. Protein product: CASTFGTSGGYNEQFF.

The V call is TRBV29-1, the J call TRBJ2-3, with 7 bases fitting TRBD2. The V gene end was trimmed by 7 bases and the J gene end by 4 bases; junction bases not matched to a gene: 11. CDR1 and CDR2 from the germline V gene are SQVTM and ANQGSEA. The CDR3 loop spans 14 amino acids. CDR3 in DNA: TGCAGCGGGTCAGGGCGGGAGAGGCCAGATACGCAGTATTTT. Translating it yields CSGSGRERPDTQYF.

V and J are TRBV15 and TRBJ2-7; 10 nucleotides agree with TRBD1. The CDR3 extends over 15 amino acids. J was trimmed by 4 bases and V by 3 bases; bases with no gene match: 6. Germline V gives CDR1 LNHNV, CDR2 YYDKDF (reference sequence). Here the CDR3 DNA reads TGTGCCACCAGCAGCCCGGGACAGGGGTTATACGAGCAGTACTTC. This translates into CATSSPGQGLYEQYF.

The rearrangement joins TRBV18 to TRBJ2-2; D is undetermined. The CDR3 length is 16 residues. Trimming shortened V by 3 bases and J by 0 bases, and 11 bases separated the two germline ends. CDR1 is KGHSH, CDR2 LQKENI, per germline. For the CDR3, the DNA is TGTGCCAGCTCACCCTCCTTGACCGCGAACACCGGGGAGCTGTTTTTT. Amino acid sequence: CASSPSLTANTGELFF.

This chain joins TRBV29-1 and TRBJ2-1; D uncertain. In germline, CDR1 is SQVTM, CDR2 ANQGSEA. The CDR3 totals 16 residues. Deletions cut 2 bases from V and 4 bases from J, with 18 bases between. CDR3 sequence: CSVELGGALGYNEQFF. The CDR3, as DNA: TGCAGCGTTGAATTGGGCGGCGCACTCGGATACAATGAGCAGTTCTTC.

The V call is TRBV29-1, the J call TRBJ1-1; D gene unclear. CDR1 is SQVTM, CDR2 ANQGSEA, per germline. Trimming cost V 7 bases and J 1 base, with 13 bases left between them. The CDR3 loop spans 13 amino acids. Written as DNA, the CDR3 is TGCAGCGCCATGGAACGTAGGAACACTGAAGCTTTCTTT. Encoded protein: CSAMERRNTEAFF. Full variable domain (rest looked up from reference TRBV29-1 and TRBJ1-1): SAVISQKPSRDICQRGTSLTIQCQVDSQVTMMFWYRQQPGQSLTLIATANQGSEATYESGFVIDKFPISRPNLTFSTLTVSNMSPEDSSIYLCSAMERRNTEAFFGQGTRLTVV.

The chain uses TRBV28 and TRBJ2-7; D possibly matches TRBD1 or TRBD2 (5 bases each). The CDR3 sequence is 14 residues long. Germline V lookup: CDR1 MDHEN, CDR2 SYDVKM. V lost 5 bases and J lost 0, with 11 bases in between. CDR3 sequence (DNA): TGTGCCAGCAGTACCCCCGGGGCCTCCTACGAGCAGTACTTC. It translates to CASSTPGASYEQYF.

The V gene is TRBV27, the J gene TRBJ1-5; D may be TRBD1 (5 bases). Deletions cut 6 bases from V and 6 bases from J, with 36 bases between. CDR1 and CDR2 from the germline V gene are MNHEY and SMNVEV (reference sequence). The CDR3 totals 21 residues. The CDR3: CASSRQDMRGLNSRTFQPQHF. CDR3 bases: TGTGCCAGCAGCCGCCAGGACATGAGGGGATTGAATAGTAGGACTTTTCAGCCCCAGCATTTT.

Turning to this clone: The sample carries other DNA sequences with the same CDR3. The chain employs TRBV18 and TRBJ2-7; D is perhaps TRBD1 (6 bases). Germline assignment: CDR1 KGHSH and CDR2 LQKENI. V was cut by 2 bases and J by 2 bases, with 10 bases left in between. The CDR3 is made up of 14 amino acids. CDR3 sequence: CASSPRGLPYEQYF. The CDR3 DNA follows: TGTGCCAGCTCACCAAGGGGGTTACCCTACGAGCAGTACTTC.

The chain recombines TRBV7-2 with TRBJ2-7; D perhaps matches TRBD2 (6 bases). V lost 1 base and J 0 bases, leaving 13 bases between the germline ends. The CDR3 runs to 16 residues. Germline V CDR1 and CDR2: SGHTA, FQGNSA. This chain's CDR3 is CASSLDGRGSSYEQYF. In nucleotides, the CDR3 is TGTGCCAGCAGCTTAGATGGGCGGGGCAGCTCCTACGAGCAGTACTTC.

This CDR3 is CASGLGTSGSHETQYF. The CDR3 DNA reads as TGTGCTAGTGGTTTGGGGACTAGCGGGAGTCACGAGACCCAGTACTTC. This chain joins TRBV12-5 and TRBJ2-5, with TRBD2 matching over 13 bases. The CDR3 has 16 amino acids. The germline V gene encodes CDR1 LGHNT and CDR2 FRNRAP. The junction had 4 bases not matched to a gene; V was cut back by 1 base and J by 5 bases.

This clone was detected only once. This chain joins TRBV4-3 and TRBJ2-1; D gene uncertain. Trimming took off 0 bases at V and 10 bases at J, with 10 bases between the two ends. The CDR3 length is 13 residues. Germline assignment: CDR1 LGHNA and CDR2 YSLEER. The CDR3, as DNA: TGCGCCAGCAGCCAAGACCGCGAGACAGAGCAGTTCTTC. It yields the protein CASSQDRETEQFF.

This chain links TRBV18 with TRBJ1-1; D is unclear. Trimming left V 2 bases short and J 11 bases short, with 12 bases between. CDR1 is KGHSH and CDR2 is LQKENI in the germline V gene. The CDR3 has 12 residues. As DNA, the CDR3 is TGTGCCAGCTCACCAGGGCTCGAGGTGGCTTTCTTT. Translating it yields CASSPGLEVAFF.

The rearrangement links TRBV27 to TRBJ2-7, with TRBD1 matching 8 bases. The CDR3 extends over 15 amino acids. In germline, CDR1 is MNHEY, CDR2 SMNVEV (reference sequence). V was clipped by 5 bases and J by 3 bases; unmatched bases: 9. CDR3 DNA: TGTGCCAGCAGTCCGATCCGGGACAGGCTCTACGAGCAGTACTTC. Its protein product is CASSPIRDRLYEQYF.

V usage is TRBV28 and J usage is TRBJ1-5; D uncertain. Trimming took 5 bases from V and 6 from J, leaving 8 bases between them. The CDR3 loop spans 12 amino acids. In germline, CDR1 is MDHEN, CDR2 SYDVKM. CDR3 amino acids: CASSPLVQPQHF. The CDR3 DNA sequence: TGTGCCAGCAGTCCCCTCGTTCAGCCCCAGCATTTT.

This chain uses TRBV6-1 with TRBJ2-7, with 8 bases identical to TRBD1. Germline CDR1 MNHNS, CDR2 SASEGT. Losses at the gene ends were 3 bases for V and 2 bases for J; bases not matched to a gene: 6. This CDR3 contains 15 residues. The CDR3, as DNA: TGTGCCAGCAGTGAGTTTCAGGGGGCAACCTACGAGCAGTACTTC. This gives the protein CASSEFQGATYEQYF.

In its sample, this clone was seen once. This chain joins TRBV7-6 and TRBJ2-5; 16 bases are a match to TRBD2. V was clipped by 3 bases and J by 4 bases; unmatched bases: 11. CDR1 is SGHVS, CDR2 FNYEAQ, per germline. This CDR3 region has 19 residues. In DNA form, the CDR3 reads TGTGCCAGCAGCTTTAGGATCTGGGGACTAGCGGGAGGGGGAGAGACCCAGTACTTC. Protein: CASSFRIWGLAGGGETQYF.

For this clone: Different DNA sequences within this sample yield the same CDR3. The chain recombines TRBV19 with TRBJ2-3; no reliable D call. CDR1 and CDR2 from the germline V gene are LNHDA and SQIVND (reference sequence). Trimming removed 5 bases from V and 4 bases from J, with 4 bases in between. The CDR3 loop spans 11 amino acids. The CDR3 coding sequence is TGTGCCAGTAGTCGGTCAGATACGCAGTATTTT. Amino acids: CASSRSDTQYF. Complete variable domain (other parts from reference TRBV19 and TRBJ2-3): DGGITQSPKYLFRKEGQNVTLSCEQNLNHDAMYWYRQDPGQGLRLIYYSQIVNDFQKGDIAEGYSVSREKKESFPLTVTSAQKNPTAFYLCASSRSDTQYFGPGTRLTVL.

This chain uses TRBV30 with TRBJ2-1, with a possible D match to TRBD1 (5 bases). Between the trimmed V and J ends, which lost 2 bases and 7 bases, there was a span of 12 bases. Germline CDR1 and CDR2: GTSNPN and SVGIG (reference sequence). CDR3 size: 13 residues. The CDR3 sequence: CAWSRGLRNEQFF. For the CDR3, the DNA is TGTGCCTGGAGTAGGGGATTGAGGAATGAGCAGTTCTTC. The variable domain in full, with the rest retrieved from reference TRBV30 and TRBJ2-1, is SQTIHQWPATLVQPVGSPLSLECTVEGTSNPNLYWYRQAAGRGLQLLFYSVGIGQISSEVPQNLSASRPQDRQFILSSKKLLLSDSGFYLCAWSRGLRNEQFFGPGTRLTVL.

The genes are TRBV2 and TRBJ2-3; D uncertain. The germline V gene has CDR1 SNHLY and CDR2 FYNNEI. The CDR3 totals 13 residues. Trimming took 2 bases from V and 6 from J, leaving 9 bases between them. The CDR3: CASSEIRADTQYF. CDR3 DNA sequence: TGTGCCAGCAGTGAAATCCGGGCCGATACGCAGTATTTT. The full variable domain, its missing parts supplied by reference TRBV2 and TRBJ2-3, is EPEVTQTPSHQVTQMGQEVILRCVPISNHLYFYWYRQILGQKVEFLVSFYNNEISEKSEIFDDQFSVERPDGSNFTLKIRSTKLEDSAMYFCASSEIRADTQYFGPGTRLTVL.

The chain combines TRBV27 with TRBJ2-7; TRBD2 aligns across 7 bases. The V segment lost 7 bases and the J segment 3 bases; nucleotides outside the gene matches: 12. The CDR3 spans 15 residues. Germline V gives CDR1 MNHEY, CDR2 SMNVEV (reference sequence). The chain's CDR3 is CASTFRLAWDYEQYF. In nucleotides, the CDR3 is TGTGCCAGCACTTTCCGACTAGCCTGGGACTACGAGCAGTACTTC.

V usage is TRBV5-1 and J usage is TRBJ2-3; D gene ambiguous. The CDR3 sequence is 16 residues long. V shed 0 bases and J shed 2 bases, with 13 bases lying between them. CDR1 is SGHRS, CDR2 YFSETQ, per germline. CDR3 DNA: TGCGCCAGCAGCTTGGGAAACGGAAGAACCACAGATACGCAGTATTTT. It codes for CASSLGNGRTTDTQYF.